Listed below are T cell receptor beta chains from one sample, sequenced in a study of blood T cells in healthy people across ages. TCRdb ran MiXCR on the 5' RACE reads and lists one entry per CDR3 protein. There are around 650,000 distinct CDR3 sequences in the sample; around 41% occur only once, and 30% lies in the top ten. Sequencing was done on a sample of blood. Receptors originate from a man older than 75 in good health. Both conserved end residues are part of each CDR3. The D gene is left open where the match is weak. The size field is filled for only some rows; it gives once, few, many or a size class.

d_gene,v_gene,j_gene,abundance,CDR3nt,CDR3aa
NA,TRBV5-1,TRBJ2-7,NA,TGCGCCAGCAGCTTGGGCCCCTCGGCCGAGCAGTACTTC,CASSLGPSAEQYF
NA,TRBV7-2,TRBJ2-7,NA,TGTGCCAGCAGCTTCACTCTTCCCCCCTACAATGAGCAGTACTTC,CASSFTLPPYNEQYF
NA,TRBV3-1,TRBJ2-3,once,TGTGCCAGCAGCCAAGATCTCAATTGGGGCACAGATACGCAGTATTTT,CASSQDLNWGTDTQYF
NA,TRBV20-1,TRBJ1-2,NA,TGCAGTGCCCCGGGCGGGGCGAGAGAAGGCTACACCTTC,CSAPGGAREGYTF
NA,TRBV30,TRBJ2-3,NA,TGTGCCTGGAGTGCTGGGCGCCGGAGGGGAGATACGCAGTATTTT,CAWSAGRRRGDTQYF
TRBD1,TRBV7-2,TRBJ2-1,few,TGTGCCAGCAGCGCTACCGGGACAGCCAATTACAATGAGCAGTTCTTC,CASSATGTANYNEQFF
TRBD1,TRBV10-2,TRBJ2-5,NA,TGCGCCAGCAGCACGACAGGGGTGGGTGAGCAGTACTTC,CASSTTGVGEQYF
NA,TRBV6-6,TRBJ2-3,few,TGTGCCATCAAGGTAACAGATACGCAGTATTTT,CAIKVTDTQYF
TRBD1,TRBV6-1,TRBJ2-1,few,TGTGCCAGCGTTGAACGGGGGACAGGGGGCTCCTACAATGAGCAGTTCTTC,CASVERGTGGSYNEQFF
TRBD1,TRBV20-1,TRBJ2-7,few,TGCAGTGCCCTCTGGGGGCAGGGGGCGGAAGAGCAGTACTTC,CSALWGQGAEEQYF
TRBD1,TRBV7-2,TRBJ1-2,NA,TGTGCCAGCAGATCACCGGGACAGCAGGAGCATGGCTACACCTTC,CASRSPGQQEHGYTF
TRBD1,TRBV4-3,TRBJ1-2,NA,TGCGCCAGCAGCCAAGAGTGGACAGGGGGAGGCTACACCTTC,CASSQEWTGGGYTF
NA,TRBV20-1,TRBJ2-7,NA,TGCAGTGCTAAGGCAGGGCCCTACGAGCAGTACTTC,CSAKAGPYEQYF
NA,TRBV14,TRBJ2-5,NA,TGTGCCAGCAGCCAATGGGAGCAAGAGACCCAGTACTTC,CASSQWEQETQYF
NA,TRBV5-1,TRBJ1-1,NA,TGCGCCAGCAGTCCCGGGACAATCTTAGGGAGCACTGAAGCTTTCTTT,CASSPGTILGSTEAFF
NA,TRBV3-1,TRBJ2-1,NA,TGTGCCAGCAGCCTACTCAGGGTCAATGAGCAGTTCTTC,CASSLLRVNEQFF
NA,TRBV7-2,TRBJ2-7,few,TGTGCCAGCAGCATCACAGGGAAACGCTACGAGCAGTACTTC,CASSITGKRYEQYF
NA,TRBV13,TRBJ1-6,NA,TGTGCCAGCATCGCTCGCGGGACTCGAAATTCACCCCTCCACTTT,CASIARGTRNSPLHF
NA,TRBV5-1,TRBJ2-2,few,TGCGCCAGCAGCTTGGACCCACTGAACACCGGGGAGCTGTTTTTT,CASSLDPLNTGELFF
TRBD2,TRBV19,TRBJ2-5,few,TGTGCCAGTAGTTCGGGGACTAGCGCAATACAAGAGACCCAGTACTTC,CASSSGTSAIQETQYF
NA,TRBV2,TRBJ2-4,NA,TGTGCCAGCAGTTTAGAGGCCAAAAACATTCAGTACTTC,CASSLEAKNIQYF
NA,TRBV7-6,TRBJ1-5,few,TGTGCCAGCAGCTTAGGGGGAGGGCAACTAAATCAGCCCCAGCATTTT,CASSLGGGQLNQPQHF
TRBD2,TRBV20-1,TRBJ2-5,many,TGCAGTGCTAGGGGCGGGAGTGGAGAGACCCAGTACTTC,CSARGGSGETQYF
TRBD2,TRBV28,TRBJ2-7,NA,TGTGCCAGCAGTGATAGCGGGAGCGACGAGCAGTACTTC,CASSDSGSDEQYF
NA,TRBV29-1,TRBJ1-2,NA,TGCAGCGTTGATCGGGGTGGGGTTAACTATGGCTACACCTTC,CSVDRGGVNYGYTF
NA,TRBV7-6,TRBJ2-5,NA,TGTGCCAGCAGCTTACAGGGGGGCGAGAAAGAGACCCAGTACTTC,CASSLQGGEKETQYF
NA,TRBV20-1,TRBJ2-5,NA,TGCAGTGCTAGAGATTCTCCATTGACGGGGAAGGATCAAGAGACCCAGTACTTC,CSARDSPLTGKDQETQYF
TRBD1,TRBV6-1,TRBJ1-2,few,TGTGCCACCGGGACAGGGGAGAAAAGGAATGGCTACACCTTC,CATGTGEKRNGYTF
TRBD2,TRBV4-3,TRBJ2-5,once,TGCGCCAGCAGCCAAGACCCAGCGGGAAAGGTAGAGACCCAGTACTTC,CASSQDPAGKVETQYF
NA,TRBV15,TRBJ2-5,NA,TGTGCCACCAGCAGTGGTTTCGGCGGGGGCTACTACGAGCGGTACTTC,CATSSGFGGGYYERYF
NA,TRBV5-1,TRBJ2-3,NA,TGCGCCAGCAGCCAAGTCCAGGGTAGGACAGATACGCAGTATTTT,CASSQVQGRTDTQYF
TRBD2,TRBV20-1,TRBJ2-7,few,TGCAGTGCTAGAGATTTTAGCGGGACCCACCTCGAGCAGTACTTC,CSARDFSGTHLEQYF
TRBD2,TRBV7-2,TRBJ2-4,NA,TGTGCCAGCAGCCAAAGTACAGCGGGGGCCAAAAACATTCAGTACTTC,CASSQSTAGAKNIQYF
TRBD2,TRBV9,TRBJ2-3,NA,TGTGCCAGCAGCGTAGGGACTAGCGGGAGGGGGCCGAATACGCAGTATTTT,CASSVGTSGRGPNTQYF
NA,TRBV25-1,TRBJ2-7,NA,TGTGCCAGCAGTGACCCAGGGATTTCTAGTATCGATGAGCAGTACTTC,CASSDPGISSIDEQYF
NA,TRBV29-1,TRBJ2-5,many,TGCAGCGTTGAAGTCACAGGGCTTCGCCAAGAGACCCAGTACTTC,CSVEVTGLRQETQYF
NA,TRBV27,TRBJ1-1,NA,TGTGCCAGCAGTGTAAGGCCGGGGTATGGTGAAGCTTTCTTT,CASSVRPGYGEAFF
NA,TRBV15,TRBJ1-4,NA,TGTGCCACCAGCAGAGATCAAGGGGGGGATGAAAAACTGTTTTTT,CATSRDQGGDEKLFF
NA,TRBV14,TRBJ2-3,NA,TGTGCCAGCAGGAGCCTGGCAGGGTCAGATACGCAGTATTTT,CASRSLAGSDTQYF
NA,TRBV21-1,TRBJ2-5,few,TGTGCCAGCAGCAAAAGGGACGAGCGGGATCGAGAGACCCAGTACTTC,CASSKRDERDRETQYF
TRBD2,TRBV20-1,TRBJ2-3,few,TGCAGTGCTAGGGGACTAGCGGGGGGGATGGATATCGGGGATACGCAGTATTTT,CSARGLAGGMDIGDTQYF
TRBD1,TRBV6-2/TRBV6-3,TRBJ2-7,NA,TGTGCCAGCAGTTTGTTCGGGACAGGGTCTAGCGGAGACTACAATGAGCAGTACTTC,CASSLFGTGSSGDYNEQYF
NA,TRBV6-6,TRBJ2-3,few,TGTGCCAGCAGTTACTCGGCCCTATATAGCACAGATACGCAGTATTTT,CASSYSALYSTDTQYF
TRBD2,TRBV24-1,TRBJ2-1,NA,TGTGCCACCAGTGATTATCATAGCGGGAGCTACAATGAGCAGTTCTTC,CATSDYHSGSYNEQFF
NA,TRBV29-1,TRBJ1-5,NA,TGCAGCGTTGATGGGGGGGATAGCAATCAGCCCCAGCATTTT,CSVDGGDSNQPQHF
TRBD1,TRBV5-6,TRBJ2-7,NA,TGTGCCAGCAGCCCTGCCCCGGACAGGGTAGGCGAGCAGTACTTC,CASSPAPDRVGEQYF
NA,TRBV6-5,TRBJ1-5,NA,TGTGCCAGCAGTTACTCGCCCCCAGACAATAGCAATCAGCCCCAGCATTTT,CASSYSPPDNSNQPQHF
NA,TRBV7-2,TRBJ2-5,NA,TGTGCCAGCGGCTCCTTGTTCCAAGAGACCCAGTACTTC,CASGSLFQETQYF
NA,TRBV6-2/TRBV6-3,TRBJ2-3,NA,TGTGCCAGCAGTTACTCAGGGGAGGTGGCGATTTCTGAGGATACGCAGTATTTT,CASSYSGEVAISEDTQYF
TRBD1,TRBV7-2,TRBJ2-7,few,TGTGCCAGCAGCACTTCGACAGGGTCCTACGAGCAGTACTTC,CASSTSTGSYEQYF
NA,TRBV3-1,TRBJ1-2,NA,TGTGCCAGCAGCCAAGGTGACCTTTCCTACACCTTC,CASSQGDLSYTF
TRBD2,TRBV29-1,TRBJ2-1,many,TGCAGCGTTGAAGATGGCGGTCAGGGACTAGCTTTCTATGAGCAGTTCTTC,CSVEDGGQGLAFYEQFF
NA,TRBV25-1,TRBJ2-3,many,TGTGCCAGCAATCGGGACGGACGGACCACAGATACGCAGTATTTT,CASNRDGRTTDTQYF
NA,TRBV25-1,TRBJ2-1,few,TGTGCCAGCAGTGATACCGGGACTCGATCCTACAATGAGCAGTTCTTC,CASSDTGTRSYNEQFF
NA,TRBV21-1,TRBJ2-7,NA,TGTGCCAGCGGCAAAGCGGCGAAACCCTATTACGAGCAGTACTTC,CASGKAAKPYYEQYF
NA,TRBV4-3,TRBJ2-7,NA,TGCGCCAGCAGCCAAGACTCGGACCGCTCCTACGAGCAGTACTTC,CASSQDSDRSYEQYF